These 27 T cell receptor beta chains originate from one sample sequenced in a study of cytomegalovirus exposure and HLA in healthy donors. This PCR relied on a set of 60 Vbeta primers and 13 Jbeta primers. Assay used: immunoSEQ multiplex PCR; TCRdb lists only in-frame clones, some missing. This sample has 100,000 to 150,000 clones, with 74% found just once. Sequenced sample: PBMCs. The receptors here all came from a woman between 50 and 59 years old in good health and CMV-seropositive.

CDR3 loop: CASLSAIQGGYDQPQHF. Written as DNA, the CDR3 is TGTGCCAGTCTCTCGGCAATCCAGGGTGGGTACGATCAGCCCCAGCATTTT. The rearrangement joins TRBV19 to TRBJ1-5; D might be TRBD1 (5 bases). From germline, CDR1 is LNHDA and CDR2 SQIVND (reference sequence). Trimming left V 8 bases short and J 5 bases short, with 25 bases between. This CDR3 contains 17 residues.

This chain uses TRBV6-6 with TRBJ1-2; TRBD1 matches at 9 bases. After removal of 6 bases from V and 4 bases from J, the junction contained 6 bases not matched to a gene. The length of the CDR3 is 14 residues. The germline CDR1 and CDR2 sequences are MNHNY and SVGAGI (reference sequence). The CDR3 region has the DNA TGTGCCAGCAGGGAGGGACAGGGAACCTATGGCTACACCTTC. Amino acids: CASREGQGTYGYTF.

CDR3 sequence reads: CASSVEVGTGSWNEQFF. The CDR3 nucleotides are TGTGCCAGCAGCGTAGAAGTGGGGACAGGGTCCTGGAATGAGCAGTTCTTC. This chain joins TRBV9 and TRBJ2-1; 9 bases line up with TRBD1. Germline trimming cut 0 bases from V and 7 bases from J; bases unmatched to any gene: 11. Germline CDR1 and CDR2: SGDLS and YYNGEE. The CDR3 has 17 residues.

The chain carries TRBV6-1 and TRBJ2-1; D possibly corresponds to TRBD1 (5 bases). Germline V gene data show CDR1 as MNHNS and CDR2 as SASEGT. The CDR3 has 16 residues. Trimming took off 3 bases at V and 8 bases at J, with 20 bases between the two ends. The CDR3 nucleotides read TGTGCCAGCAGTGAGGGGCACACGACGAGAGGCGATGAGCAGTTCTTC. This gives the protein CASSEGHTTRGDEQFF.

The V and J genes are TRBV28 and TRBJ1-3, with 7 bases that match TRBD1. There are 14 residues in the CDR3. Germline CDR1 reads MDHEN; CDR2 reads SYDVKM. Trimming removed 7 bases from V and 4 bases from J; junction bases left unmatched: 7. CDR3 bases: TGTGCCAGCACCGCAGGGGGTGCGGGAAACACCATATATTTT. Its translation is CASTAGGAGNTIYF. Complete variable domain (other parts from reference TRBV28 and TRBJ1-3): DVKVTQSSRYLVKRTGEKVFLECVQDMDHENMFWYRQDPGLGLRLIYFSYDVKMKEKGDIPEGYSVSREKKERFSLILESASTNQTSMYLCASTAGGAGNTIYFGEGSWLTVV.

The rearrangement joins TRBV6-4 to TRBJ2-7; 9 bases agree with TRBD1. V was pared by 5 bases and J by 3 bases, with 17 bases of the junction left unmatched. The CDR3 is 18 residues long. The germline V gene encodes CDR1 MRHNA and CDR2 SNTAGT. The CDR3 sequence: CASSPGQGVPPALYEQYF. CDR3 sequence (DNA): TGTGCCAGCAGTCCGGGACAGGGAGTACCGCCCGCCCTCTACGAGCAGTACTTC.

The CDR3 reads CASSYSGQAVEPPLHF. CDR3 nucleotides: TGTGCCAGCAGTTACTCGGGACAGGCGGTTGAGCCACCCCTCCACTTT. V is TRBV6-6 and J is TRBJ1-6, with 8 nucleotides matching TRBD1. V lost 0 bases and J lost 11; bases outside the gene matches: 9. Germline CDR1 reads MNHNY; CDR2 reads SVGAGI (reference sequence). The CDR3 consists of 16 residues.

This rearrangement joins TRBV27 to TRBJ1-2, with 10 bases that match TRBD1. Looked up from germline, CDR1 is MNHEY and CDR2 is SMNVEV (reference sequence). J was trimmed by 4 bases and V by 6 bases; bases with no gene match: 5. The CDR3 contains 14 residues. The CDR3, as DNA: TGTGCCAGCAGGGAGGGACAGGGGCTCTATGGCTACACCTTC. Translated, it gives CASREGQGLYGYTF.

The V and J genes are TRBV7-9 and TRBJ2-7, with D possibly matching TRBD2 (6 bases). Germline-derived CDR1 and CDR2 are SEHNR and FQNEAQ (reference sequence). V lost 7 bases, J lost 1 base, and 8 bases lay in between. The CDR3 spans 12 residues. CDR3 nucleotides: TGTGCCAGCACGACTAGTTCCTACGAGCAGTACTTC. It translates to CASTTSSYEQYF.

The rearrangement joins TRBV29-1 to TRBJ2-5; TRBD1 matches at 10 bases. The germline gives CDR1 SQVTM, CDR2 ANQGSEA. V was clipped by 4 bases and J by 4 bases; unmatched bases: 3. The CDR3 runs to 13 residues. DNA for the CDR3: TGCAGCGTTGGTCGGACAGGGGGAGAGACCCAGTACTTC. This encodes CSVGRTGGETQYF.

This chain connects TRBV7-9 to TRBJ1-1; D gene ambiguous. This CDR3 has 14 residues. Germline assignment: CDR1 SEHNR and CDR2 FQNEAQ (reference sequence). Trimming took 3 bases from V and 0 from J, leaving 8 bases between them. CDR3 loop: CASSFNSMNTEAFF. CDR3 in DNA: TGTGCCAGCAGCTTCAACAGTATGAACACTGAAGCTTTCTTT.

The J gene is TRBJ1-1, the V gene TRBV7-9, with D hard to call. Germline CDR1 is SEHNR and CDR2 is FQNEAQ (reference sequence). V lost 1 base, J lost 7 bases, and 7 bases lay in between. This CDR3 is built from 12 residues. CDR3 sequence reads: CASSLEAGEAFF. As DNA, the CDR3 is TGTGCCAGCAGCTTAGAAGCAGGTGAAGCTTTCTTT.

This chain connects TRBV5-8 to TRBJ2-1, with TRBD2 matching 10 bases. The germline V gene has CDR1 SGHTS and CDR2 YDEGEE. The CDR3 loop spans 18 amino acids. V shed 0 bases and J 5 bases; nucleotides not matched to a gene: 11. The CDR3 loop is CASSLDLVTSGTDNEQFF. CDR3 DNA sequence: TGTGCCAGCAGCTTGGATCTTGTCACTAGCGGGACAGACAATGAGCAGTTCTTC.

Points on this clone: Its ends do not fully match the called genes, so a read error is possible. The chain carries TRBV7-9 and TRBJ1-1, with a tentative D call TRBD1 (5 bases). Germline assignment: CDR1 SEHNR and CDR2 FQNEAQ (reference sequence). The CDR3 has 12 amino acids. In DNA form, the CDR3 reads TGTTCCAGCAGCAAAGACAGCTCTGAAGCTTTCTTT. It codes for CSSSKDSSEAFF.

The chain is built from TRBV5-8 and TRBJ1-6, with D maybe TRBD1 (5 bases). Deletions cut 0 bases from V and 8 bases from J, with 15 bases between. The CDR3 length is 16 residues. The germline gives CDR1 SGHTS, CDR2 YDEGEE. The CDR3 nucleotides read TGTGCCAGCAGCTTGGTTGGGGCAGGGTGGCATTCACCCCTCCACTTT. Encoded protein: CASSLVGAGWHSPLHF.

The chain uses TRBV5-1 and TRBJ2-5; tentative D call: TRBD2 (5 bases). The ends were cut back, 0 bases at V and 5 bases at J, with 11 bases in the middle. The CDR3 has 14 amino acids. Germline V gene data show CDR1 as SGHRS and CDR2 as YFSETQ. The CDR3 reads CASSLGADGETQYF. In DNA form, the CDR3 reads TGCGCCAGCAGCTTGGGAGCGGACGGGGAGACCCAGTACTTC.

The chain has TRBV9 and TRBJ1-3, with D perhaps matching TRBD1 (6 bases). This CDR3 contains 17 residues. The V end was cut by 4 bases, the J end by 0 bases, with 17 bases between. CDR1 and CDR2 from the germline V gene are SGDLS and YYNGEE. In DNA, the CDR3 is TGTGCCAGCAGCCCCCGGGGGGGCGCTTACTCTGGAAACACCATATATTTT. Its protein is CASSPRGGAYSGNTIYF.

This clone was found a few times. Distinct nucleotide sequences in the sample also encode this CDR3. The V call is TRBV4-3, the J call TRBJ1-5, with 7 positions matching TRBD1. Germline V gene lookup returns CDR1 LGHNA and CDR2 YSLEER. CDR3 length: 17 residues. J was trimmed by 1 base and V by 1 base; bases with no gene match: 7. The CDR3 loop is CASSQGTAQGSNQPQHF. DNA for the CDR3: TGCGCCAGCAGCCAAGGGACCGCACAGGGGAGCAATCAGCCCCAGCATTTT.

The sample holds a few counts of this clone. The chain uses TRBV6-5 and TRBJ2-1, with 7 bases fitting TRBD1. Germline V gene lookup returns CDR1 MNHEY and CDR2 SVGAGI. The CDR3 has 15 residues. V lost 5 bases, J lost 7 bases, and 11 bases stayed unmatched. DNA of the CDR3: TGTGCCAGCAGTGCCCGACAGGGAGTGGGTAATGAGCAGTTCTTC. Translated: CASSARQGVGNEQFF.

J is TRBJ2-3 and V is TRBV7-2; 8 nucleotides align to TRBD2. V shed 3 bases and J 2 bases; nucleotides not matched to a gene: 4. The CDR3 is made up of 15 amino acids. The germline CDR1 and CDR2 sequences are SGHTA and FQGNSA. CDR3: CASSFTGGDTDTQYF. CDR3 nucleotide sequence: TGTGCCAGCAGCTTTACCGGGGGGGACACAGATACGCAGTATTTT.

DNA for the CDR3: TGTGCCAGCAGAGGGACAGGGCTCCAGCCCCAGCATTTT. Encoded protein: CASRGTGLQPQHF. The chain employs TRBV6-6 and TRBJ1-5; 9 bases are shared with TRBD1. The CDR3 is 13 amino acids. Germline V gene lookup returns CDR1 MNHNY and CDR2 SVGAGI (reference sequence). The ends lost 6 bases at V and 7 bases at J; junction bases unmatched: 4.

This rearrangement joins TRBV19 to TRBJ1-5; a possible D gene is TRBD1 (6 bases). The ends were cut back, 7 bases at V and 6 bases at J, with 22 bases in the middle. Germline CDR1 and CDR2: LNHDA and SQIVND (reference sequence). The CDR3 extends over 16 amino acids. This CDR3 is CASTIKARGLGQPQHF. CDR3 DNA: TGTGCCAGTACCATTAAAGCCAGGGGTCTTGGTCAGCCCCAGCATTTT.

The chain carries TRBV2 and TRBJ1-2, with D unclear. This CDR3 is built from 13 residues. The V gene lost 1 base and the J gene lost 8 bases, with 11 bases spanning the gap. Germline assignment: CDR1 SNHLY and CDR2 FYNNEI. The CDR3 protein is CASSEVLSVGYTF. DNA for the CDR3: TGTGCCAGCAGTGAAGTTCTCTCCGTGGGCTACACCTTC.

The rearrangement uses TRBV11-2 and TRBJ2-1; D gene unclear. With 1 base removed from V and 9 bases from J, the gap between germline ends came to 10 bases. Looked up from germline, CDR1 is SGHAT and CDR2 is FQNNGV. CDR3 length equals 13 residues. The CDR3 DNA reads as TGTGCCAGCAGCTTAGGTTTCACCGGTGAGCAGTTCTTC. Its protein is CASSLGFTGEQFF.

CDR3 coding DNA: TGCGCCAGCAGCCCTACTAGTCCGCAAGAGACCCAGTACTTC. It codes for CASSPTSPQETQYF. The chain employs TRBV5-1 and TRBJ2-5; the D gene is possibly TRBD2 (5 bases). The CDR3 has 14 amino acids. Germline-derived CDR1 and CDR2 are SGHRS and YFSETQ. Trimming cost V 4 bases and J 2 bases, with 12 bases left between them.

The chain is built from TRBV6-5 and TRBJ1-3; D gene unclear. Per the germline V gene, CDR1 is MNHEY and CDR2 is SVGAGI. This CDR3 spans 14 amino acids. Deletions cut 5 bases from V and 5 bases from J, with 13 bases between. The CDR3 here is CASSPFGLRNTIYF. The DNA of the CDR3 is TGTGCCAGCAGTCCCTTCGGACTGAGAAACACCATATATTTT.

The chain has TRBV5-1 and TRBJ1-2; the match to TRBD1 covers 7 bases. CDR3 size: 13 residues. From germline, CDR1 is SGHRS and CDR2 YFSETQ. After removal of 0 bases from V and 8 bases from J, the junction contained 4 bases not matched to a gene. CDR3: CASSLEGAQGYTF. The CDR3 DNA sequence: TGCGCCAGCAGCTTGGAGGGGGCGCAAGGCTACACCTTC.